This is a list of T cell receptor beta chains from one sample in a study of shared clonotypes between healthy human individuals. TCRdb's table, derived via immunoSEQ multiplex PCR, lists solely in-frame clones and lacks some. Among roughly 480,000 clones listed, roughly 78% were seen once. The sample taken for sequencing was PBMCs. Receptor source: a woman aged 40 to 55 in good health. Some clones in this sample may be carry-over from other donors' samples. Each CDR3 is given with its conserved first and last residue. Fields, in order: D gene, J gene, clone size, V gene, CDR3 DNA, CDR3 protein. The D gene is left open where the match is weak. Clone size appears in some rows only: once, few, many, or a class for an expanded clone.

D gene: -; J gene: TRBJ2-7; clone size: -; V gene: TRBV5-4; CDR3 DNA: TGTGCCAGCAGCCTGGCCCTTTCTGGCGAGCAGTACTTC; CDR3 protein: CASSLALSGEQYF
D gene: -; J gene: TRBJ2-3; clone size: -; V gene: TRBV5-6; CDR3 DNA: TGTGCCAGCAGCTTGGTCGCAGATACGCAGTATTTT; CDR3 protein: CASSLVADTQYF
D gene: TRBD1; J gene: TRBJ2-7; clone size: -; V gene: TRBV7-2; CDR3 DNA: TGTGCCAGCAGCTTAAGGGTGGGTGGACAGGGCACCTACGAGCAGTACTTC; CDR3 protein: CASSLRVGGQGTYEQYF
D gene: -; J gene: TRBJ2-7; clone size: many; V gene: TRBV10-2; CDR3 DNA: TGCGCCAGCAGTGAGCCGGACCGCGAGCAGTACTTC; CDR3 protein: CASSEPDREQYF
D gene: TRBD2; J gene: TRBJ2-2; clone size: -; V gene: TRBV5-1; CDR3 DNA: TGCGCCAGCAGGGGGACTACTCAATCCGGGGAGCTGTTTTTT; CDR3 protein: CASRGTTQSGELFF
D gene: -; J gene: TRBJ2-1; clone size: few; V gene: TRBV20-1; CDR3 DNA: TGCAGTGCTAGTCAGCCGGGTGAGCAGTTCTTC; CDR3 protein: CSASQPGEQFF
D gene: TRBD1; J gene: TRBJ2-3; clone size: -; V gene: TRBV18; CDR3 DNA: TGTGCCAGCTCAATTGGGACAGGAGGAAACACAGATACGCAGTATTTT; CDR3 protein: CASSIGTGGNTDTQYF
D gene: TRBD2; J gene: TRBJ2-2; clone size: -; V gene: TRBV19; CDR3 DNA: TGTGCCAGTAGTCCCAGACTAGCGGGAGAAGTCGGGGAGCTGTTTTTT; CDR3 protein: CASSPRLAGEVGELFF
D gene: -; J gene: TRBJ2-2; clone size: -; V gene: TRBV5-1; CDR3 DNA: TGCGCCAGCAGCTTGGTGGGCGGGGCGAACACCGGGGAGCTGTTTTTT; CDR3 protein: CASSLVGGANTGELFF
D gene: -; J gene: TRBJ2-3; clone size: -; V gene: TRBV5-1; CDR3 DNA: TGCGCCAGCAGCAGACAGTACACAGATACGCAGTATTTT; CDR3 protein: CASSRQYTDTQYF
D gene: TRBD2; J gene: TRBJ2-7; clone size: -; V gene: TRBV2; CDR3 DNA: TGTGCCAGCAGTGAGGACAGGGGGACTAGCGGGAGCTTGGGGGAGCAGTACTTC; CDR3 protein: CASSEDRGTSGSLGEQYF
D gene: -; J gene: TRBJ2-3; clone size: -; V gene: TRBV6-1; CDR3 DNA: TGTGCCAGCACCCGACTAGACCGTTTTGGGGATACGCAGTATTTT; CDR3 protein: CASTRLDRFGDTQYF
D gene: TRBD1; J gene: TRBJ2-5; clone size: -; V gene: TRBV2; CDR3 DNA: TGTGCCAGCAACAAACAGGGGACCGAAGAGACCCAGTACTTC; CDR3 protein: CASNKQGTEETQYF
D gene: -; J gene: TRBJ2-7; clone size: -; V gene: TRBV29-1; CDR3 DNA: TGCAGCGTTGCGAATCGGACGGGACACCGCTTGTTC; CDR3 protein: CSVANRTGHRLF
D gene: -; J gene: TRBJ2-2; clone size: -; V gene: TRBV7-7; CDR3 DNA: TGTGCTAGCAGCCCCCTCACGGGTGCGAACACCGGGGAGCTGTTTTTT; CDR3 protein: CASSPLTGANTGELFF
D gene: -; J gene: TRBJ1-5; clone size: few; V gene: TRBV19; CDR3 DNA: TGTGCCAGTAGTAAACACCGACAGGACGACTATCAGCCCCAGCATTTT; CDR3 protein: CASSKHRQDDYQPQHF
D gene: TRBD2; J gene: TRBJ2-7; clone size: -; V gene: TRBV5-1; CDR3 DNA: TGCGCCAGCAGCTTGGCCGGGGGGGACTACGAGCAGTACTTC; CDR3 protein: CASSLAGGDYEQYF
D gene: TRBD1; J gene: TRBJ1-2; clone size: -; V gene: TRBV9; CDR3 DNA: TGTGCCAGCAGCCCCGGGACCCAGACAGGGGGCTATGGCTACACCTTC; CDR3 protein: CASSPGTQTGGYGYTF
D gene: TRBD2; J gene: TRBJ2-1; clone size: -; V gene: TRBV4-2; CDR3 DNA: TGTGCCAGCAGCCAAGTGCGGGAGGGGAGTGAGCAGTTCTTC; CDR3 protein: CASSQVREGSEQFF
D gene: -; J gene: TRBJ2-7; clone size: -; V gene: TRBV18; CDR3 DNA: TGTGCCAGCTCACCACGAGCATACGAGCAGTACTTC; CDR3 protein: CASSPRAYEQYF
D gene: -; J gene: TRBJ2-7; clone size: few; V gene: TRBV30; CDR3 DNA: TGTGCCTGGATGACAGATACCTACGAGCAGTACTTC; CDR3 protein: CAWMTDTYEQYF
D gene: -; J gene: TRBJ2-7; clone size: -; V gene: TRBV7-2; CDR3 DNA: TGTGCCAGCAGCTTAGTTCGAGCGACCGAGCAGTACTTC; CDR3 protein: CASSLVRATEQYF
D gene: -; J gene: TRBJ2-5; clone size: -; V gene: TRBV11-1; CDR3 DNA: TGTGCCAGCAGACCACGGGCCTACCAAGAGACCCAGTACTTC; CDR3 protein: CASRPRAYQETQYF
D gene: -; J gene: TRBJ2-1; clone size: -; V gene: TRBV10-1; CDR3 DNA: TGCGCCAGCAGTGAGACTGGGCATGAGCAGTTCTTC; CDR3 protein: CASSETGHEQFF
D gene: TRBD2; J gene: TRBJ2-1; clone size: -; V gene: TRBV7-2; CDR3 DNA: TGTGCCAGCAGCTTAGGGATTAGCGGGAGTCGGCTCAATGAGCAGTTCTTC; CDR3 protein: CASSLGISGSRLNEQFF
D gene: -; J gene: TRBJ1-1; clone size: -; V gene: TRBV28; CDR3 DNA: TGTGCCAGCAGTTCCATAATGAGGGACACTGAAGCTTTCTTT; CDR3 protein: CASSSIMRDTEAFF
D gene: -; J gene: TRBJ1-2; clone size: -; V gene: TRBV10-1; CDR3 DNA: TGCGCCAGCAGTGAGTCGTTGGAGGCCAACTATGGCTACACCTTC; CDR3 protein: CASSESLEANYGYTF
D gene: TRBD1; J gene: TRBJ1-1; clone size: -; V gene: TRBV7-8; CDR3 DNA: TGTGCCAGCAGCTTATGGGCCCCCCAGGGGGCGGCTGAAGCTTTCTTT; CDR3 protein: CASSLWAPQGAAEAFF
D gene: TRBD2; J gene: TRBJ2-5; clone size: -; V gene: TRBV5-8; CDR3 DNA: TGTGCCAGCAGCCGTAGCGGGAGCGTCGTAGAGACCCAGTACTTC; CDR3 protein: CASSRSGSVVETQYF